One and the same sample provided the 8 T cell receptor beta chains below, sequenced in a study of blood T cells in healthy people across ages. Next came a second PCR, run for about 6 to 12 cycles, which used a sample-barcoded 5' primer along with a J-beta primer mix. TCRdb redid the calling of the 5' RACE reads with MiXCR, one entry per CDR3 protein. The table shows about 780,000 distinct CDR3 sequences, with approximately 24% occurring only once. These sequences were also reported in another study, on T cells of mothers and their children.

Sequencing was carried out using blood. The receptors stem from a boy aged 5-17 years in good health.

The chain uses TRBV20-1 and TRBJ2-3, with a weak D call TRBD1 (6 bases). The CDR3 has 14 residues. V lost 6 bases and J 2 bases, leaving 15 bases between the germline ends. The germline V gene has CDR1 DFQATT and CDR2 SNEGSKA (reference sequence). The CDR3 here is CSAGGQRDTDTQYF. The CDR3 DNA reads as TGCAGTGCCGGCGGACAGAGGGACACAGATACGCAGTATTTT.

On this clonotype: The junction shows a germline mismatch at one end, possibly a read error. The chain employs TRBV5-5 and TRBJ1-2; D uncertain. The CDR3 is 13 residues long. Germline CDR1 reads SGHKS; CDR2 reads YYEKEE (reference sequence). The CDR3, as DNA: TGTGCCAGCAGCAAGGACGGCCCCTATGGCCACACCTTC. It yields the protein CASSKDGPYGHTF.

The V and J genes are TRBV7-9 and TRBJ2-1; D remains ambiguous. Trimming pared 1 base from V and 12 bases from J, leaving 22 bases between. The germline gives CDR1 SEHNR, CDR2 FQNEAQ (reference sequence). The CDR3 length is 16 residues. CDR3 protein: CASSLVRVLSISGQFF. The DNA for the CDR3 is TGTGCCAGCAGCTTAGTTCGGGTCCTCTCTATTAGTGGGCAGTTCTTC.

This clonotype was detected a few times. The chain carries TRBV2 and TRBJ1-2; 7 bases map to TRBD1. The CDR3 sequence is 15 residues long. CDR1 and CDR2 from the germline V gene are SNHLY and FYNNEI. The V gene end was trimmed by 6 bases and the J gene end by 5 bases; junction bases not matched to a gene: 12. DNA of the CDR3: TGTGCCAGCAGGGTAACCGGGACAGCGCTGTATGGCTACACCTTC. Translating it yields CASRVTGTALYGYTF. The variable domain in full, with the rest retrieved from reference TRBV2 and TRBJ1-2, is EPEVTQTPSHQVTQMGQEVILRCVPISNHLYFYWYRQILGQKVEFLVSFYNNEISEKSEIFDDQFSVERPDGSNFTLKIRSTKLEDSAMYFCASRVTGTALYGYTFGSGTRLTVV.

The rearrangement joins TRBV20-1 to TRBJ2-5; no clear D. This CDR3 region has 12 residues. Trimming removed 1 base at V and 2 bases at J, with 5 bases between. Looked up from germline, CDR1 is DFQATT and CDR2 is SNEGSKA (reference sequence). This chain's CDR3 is CSARGRQETQYF. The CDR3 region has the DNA TGCAGTGCTAGAGGTAGACAAGAGACCCAGTACTTC.

CDR3 coding DNA: TGTGCCAGCAGCAAGAGTAGGGCACAGGGGGCGGGTGAGCAGTTCTTC. Amino acids: CASSKSRAQGAGEQFF. The rearrangement links TRBV21-1 to TRBJ2-1; the table gives TRBD1 as D, unverified against the DNA. TRBV21-1 is annotated as a pseudogene. The CDR3 covers 16 residues.

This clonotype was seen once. The CDR3 protein is CASSQELANRETQYF. The CDR3 nucleotides read TGCGCCAGCAGCCAAGAATTGGCAAATAGGGAGACCCAGTACTTC. The J gene is TRBJ2-5, the V gene TRBV4-1; D remains unclear. The length of the CDR3 is 15 residues. Between the trimmed V and J ends, which lost 0 bases and 5 bases, there was a span of 13 bases. Germline lookup yields CDR1 MGHRA and CDR2 YSYEKL.

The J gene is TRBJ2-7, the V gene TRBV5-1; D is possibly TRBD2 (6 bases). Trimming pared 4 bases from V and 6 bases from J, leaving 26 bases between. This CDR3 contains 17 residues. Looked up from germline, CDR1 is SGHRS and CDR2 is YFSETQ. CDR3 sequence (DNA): TGCGCCAGCAGCCCCTTTTTGGAGGGTTCCCGTAACAGCGAGCAGTACTTC. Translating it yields CASSPFLEGSRNSEQYF.